Below are 23 T cell receptor beta chains sequenced from a single sample in a study of T-cell memory formation after mild COVID-19 (dated by TCRdb to the early 2020s). The library was generated by 5' RACE. The instrument given in TCRdb is Illumina NovaSeq 6000. Using fastp trimming at Q25 and MiXCR clonotype assembly, TCRdb reanalyzed the public sequencing data and kept in-frame beta chains. Each CDR3 protein appears once, grouped with its most common genes and DNA. The sample table lists about 270,000 distinct CDR3 sequences, approximately 15% of them with a count of one. The ten largest clones add up to about 2% of the sample. Material for sequencing was PBMCs or a T cell subset sorted from them (not recorded which). The source of these receptors is an adult woman who had mild COVID-19 (a few samples of this study predate the infection). The sample titles of this study are shuffled in the database, so cell type and time point are left out; the donor was told from shared clones.

V and J are TRBV7-6 and TRBJ1-2, with a possible D match to TRBD1 (5 bases). CDR3 length: 15 amino acids. The V end lost 5 bases, the J end lost 7 bases, and 20 bases lay between the germline ends. Germline V gene sequence: CDR1 SGHVS, CDR2 FNYEAQ. The chain's CDR3 is CASSPGAGEMAGYTF. CDR3 DNA sequence: TGTGCCAGCAGCCCAGGAGCGGGGGAAATGGCTGGCTACACCTTC.

This clonotype came up a few times. The chain recombines TRBV20-1 with TRBJ2-7; D is possibly TRBD2 (6 bases). The germline gives CDR1 DFQATT, CDR2 SNEGSKA (reference sequence). The CDR3 contains 15 residues. V lost 0 bases and J 3 bases, leaving 15 bases between the germline ends. In DNA form, the CDR3 reads TGCAGTGCTAGAGAGGCAGTCGGGACTTTCTACGAGCAGTACTTC. This sequence encodes CSAREAVGTFYEQYF.

Only a few counts were recorded for this clonotype. The chain links TRBV3-1 to TRBJ1-2; D remains unclear. V lost 4 bases to trimming and J lost 5 bases, with 11 bases between them. The CDR3 runs 13 residues. Per germline, CDR1 LGHDT and CDR2 YNNKEL (reference sequence). Written as DNA, the CDR3 is TGTGCCAGCAGCCCTCACGAAGGATATGGCTACACCTTC. It yields the protein CASSPHEGYGYTF.

V is TRBV6-2 or TRBV6-3 and J is TRBJ2-7; D call uncertain. Per germline, CDR1 MNHEY and CDR2 SVGEGT. Trimming pared 0 bases from V and 0 bases from J, leaving 18 bases between. The CDR3 loop spans 18 amino acids. DNA of the CDR3: TGTGCCAGCAGTTACTCGAGGTTGAGCATCTACGGCTCCTACGAGCAGTACTTC. It is translated as CASSYSRLSIYGSYEQYF.

This clonotype was recorded at least ten times. This chain uses TRBV6-6 with TRBJ1-3, with D unclear. The CDR3 has 15 residues. V gave up 5 bases and J gave up 0 bases, with 11 bases separating them. Germline-derived CDR1 and CDR2 are MNHNY and SVGAGI (reference sequence). CDR3 in amino acids: CASSLDGSSGNTIYF. The CDR3 DNA is TGTGCCAGCAGTCTGGACGGGTCCTCTGGAAACACCATATATTTT.

The chain combines TRBV7-9 with TRBJ2-1; tentatively, D is TRBD2 (7 bases). V was clipped by 5 bases and J by 7 bases, with 18 bases between them. The CDR3 totals 15 residues. Germline values: CDR1 SEHNR, CDR2 FQNEAQ (reference sequence). Here the CDR3 reads CASSRIGGAGNEQFF. DNA of the CDR3: TGTGCCAGCAGCCGTATTGGGGGGGCTGGGAATGAGCAGTTCTTC. The whole variable domain, filled in from reference TRBV7-9 and TRBJ2-1, reads DTGVSQNPRHKITKRGQNVTFRCDPISEHNRLYWYRQTLGQGPEFLTYFQNEAQLEKSRLLSDRFSAERPKGSFSTLEIQRTEQGDSAMYLCASSRIGGAGNEQFFGPGTRLTVL.

The chain combines TRBV5-5 with TRBJ1-2; no reliable D call. This CDR3 comprises 14 residues. Germline loops: CDR1 SGHKS, CDR2 YYEKEE (reference sequence). The V end was cut by 4 bases, the J end by 5 bases, with 15 bases between. The CDR3 nucleotides are TGTGCCAGCAGCCTGGGCGCCGGGGAATATGGCTACACCTTC. Protein product: CASSLGAGEYGYTF.

This clonotype was counted a few times. The V call is TRBV5-1, the J call TRBJ1-1; D perhaps matches TRBD1 (5 bases). This CDR3 is 15 amino acids long. V dropped 2 bases and J dropped 0 bases, with 11 bases sitting between them. Germline V CDR1 and CDR2: SGHRS, YFSETQ. CDR3 protein: CASSLQALMNTEAFF. The CDR3 region has the DNA TGCGCCAGCAGCTTACAGGCACTGATGAACACTGAAGCTTTCTTT. Based on the CDR3 plus reference TRBV5-1 and TRBJ1-1, the full variable domain is KAGVTQTPRYLIKTRGQQVTLSCSPISGHRSVSWYQQTPGQGLQFLFEYFSETQRNKGNFPGRFSGRQFSNSRSEMNVSTLELGDSALYLCASSLQALMNTEAFFGQGTRLTVV.

There are a few counts of this clonotype. J is TRBJ2-7 and V is TRBV5-6, with 10 positions matching TRBD2. V lost 1 base and J lost 1; bases outside the gene matches: 5. The V gene's germline CDR1 is SGHDT and CDR2 YYEEEE. The CDR3 sequence is 16 residues long. CDR3 DNA sequence: TGTGCCAGCAGCTTGACAGGACTAGCGGTATCCTACGAGCAGTACTTC. Its protein is CASSLTGLAVSYEQYF.

The chain couples TRBV15 to TRBJ2-3, with TRBD2 matching 10 bases. CDR1 and CDR2 from the germline V gene are LNHNV and YYDKDF (reference sequence). The CDR3 spans 14 residues. V lost 6 bases and J lost 2; bases outside the gene matches: 2. CDR3 protein: CATRAGGITDTQYF. The CDR3 region has the DNA TGTGCCACCAGAGCGGGAGGGATCACAGATACGCAGTATTTT. Full variable domain (rest looked up from reference TRBV15 and TRBJ2-3): DAMVIQNPRYQVTQFGKPVTLSCSQTLNHNVMYWYQQKSSQAPKLLFHYYDKDFNNEADTPDNFQSRRPNTSFCFLDIRSPGLGDTAMYLCATRAGGITDTQYFGPGTRLTVL.

A few counts support this clonotype. The chain is built from TRBV7-9 and TRBJ2-1; D is uncertain. With 7 bases removed from V and 0 bases from J, the gap between germline ends came to 10 bases. This CDR3 contains 14 residues. The germline CDR1 and CDR2 sequences are SEHNR and FQNEAQ (reference sequence). Written as DNA, the CDR3 is TGTGCCAGCAACCCCGGAAGCTCCTACAATGAGCAGTTCTTC. It specifies CASNPGSSYNEQFF.

This chain connects TRBV7-6 to TRBJ2-7; 7 nucleotides line up with TRBD1. The germline V gene encodes CDR1 SGHVS and CDR2 FNYEAQ. This CDR3 region has 18 residues. V trimming: 8 bases; J trimming: 0 bases; junction bases outside the gene matches: 19. As DNA, the CDR3 is TGTGCCAGCTCCAGGCCAATTATGCAGGGACAGAGCTCCTACGAGCAGTACTTC. Its translation: CASSRPIMQGQSSYEQYF.

The chain combines TRBV2 with TRBJ1-5; TRBD1 agrees at 8 bases. The V segment lost 2 bases and the J segment 6 bases; nucleotides outside the gene matches: 3. There are 14 residues in the CDR3. Germline CDR1 reads SNHLY; CDR2 reads FYNNEI. The CDR3 sequence is CASSEQGAGQPQHF. The CDR3 DNA reads as TGTGCCAGCAGTGAACAGGGGGCGGGTCAGCCCCAGCATTTT. Drawing the rest from reference TRBV2 and TRBJ1-5, the complete variable domain is EPEVTQTPSHQVTQMGQEVILRCVPISNHLYFYWYRQILGQKVEFLVSFYNNEISEKSEIFDDQFSVERPDGSNFTLKIRSTKLEDSAMYFCASSEQGAGQPQHFGDGTRLSIL.

The sample holds many counts of this clonotype. This sequence joins TRBV18 and TRBJ2-7; D may correspond to TRBD1 or TRBD2 (5 bases each). V lost 3 bases and J lost 0, with 6 bases in between. This CDR3 comprises 13 residues. Germline loops: CDR1 KGHSH, CDR2 LQKENI. CDR3 residues: CASSPGTSYEQYF. As DNA, the CDR3 is TGTGCCAGCTCACCCGGGACCTCCTACGAGCAGTACTTC.

The chain has TRBV6-5 and TRBJ1-1; unclear D gene. The CDR3 loop spans 14 amino acids. V lost 7 bases, J lost 1 base, and 13 bases lay in between. The V gene's germline CDR1 is MNHEY and CDR2 SVGAGI. CDR3 in amino acids: CASTRPGRNTEAFF. The CDR3 DNA sequence: TGTGCCAGCACCCGCCCCGGGAGGAACACTGAAGCTTTCTTT.

This chain uses TRBV5-1 with TRBJ2-3; D is uncertain. Trimming took off 3 bases at V and 5 bases at J, with 16 bases between the two ends. The V gene's germline CDR1 is SGHRS and CDR2 YFSETQ. This CDR3 contains 15 residues. CDR3 region: CASSWFVGSLDTQYF. The CDR3, as DNA: TGCGCCAGCAGCTGGTTTGTGGGTTCCTTAGATACGCAGTATTTT.

This clonotype is deemed medium-sized. The chain couples TRBV12-3 or TRBV12-4 to TRBJ1-1, with 10 nucleotides matching TRBD1. CDR3 size: 15 residues. V lost 6 bases, J lost 4 bases, and 8 bases stayed unmatched. The chain's CDR3 is CASSRPGQGTTEAFF. The CDR3 nucleotides are TGTGCCAGCAGCAGACCGGGACAGGGGACCACTGAAGCTTTCTTT.

The rearrangement uses TRBV19 and TRBJ2-2, with 8 positions matching TRBD2. The CDR3 covers 14 residues. The germline gives CDR1 LNHDA, CDR2 SQIVND (reference sequence). V gave up 6 bases and J gave up 1 base; unmatched junction bases: 1. CDR3 coding DNA: TGTGCCAGTAGGAGCGGGGGGAACACCGGGGAGCTGTTTTTT. Its translation is CASRSGGNTGELFF.

CDR3 protein: CASSLAFEAFF. In nucleotides, the CDR3 is TGTGCCAGTAGTCTGGCCTTTGAAGCTTTCTTT. The rearrangement joins TRBV19 to TRBJ1-1, with D unresolved. With 5 bases removed from V and 7 bases from J, the gap between germline ends came to 8 bases. The CDR3 is made up of 11 amino acids. Germline V gene data show CDR1 as LNHDA and CDR2 as SQIVND (reference sequence).

V is TRBV18 and J is TRBJ2-1; no reliable D call. V lost 1 base to trimming and J lost 6 bases, with 7 bases between them. The CDR3 is 13 residues long. CDR1 and CDR2 from the germline V gene are KGHSH and LQKENI. The CDR3 protein is CASSPLSANEQFF. Written as DNA, the CDR3 is TGTGCCAGCTCACCACTTTCGGCCAATGAGCAGTTCTTC.

In its sample, this clonotype was seen a few times. The junction departs from the called germline gene at one end, perhaps through a read error. Here the CDR3 reads CASSPPSGGHLHF. The CDR3 nucleotides are TGTGCCAGCAGCCCACCCTCGGGAGGGCATTTGCACTTC. The genes are TRBV3-1 and TRBJ2-7; 8 bases match TRBD2. Looked up from germline, CDR1 is LGHDT and CDR2 is YNNKEL (reference sequence). The CDR3 consists of 13 residues.

This clonotype has a handful of counts. The chain links TRBV7-8 to TRBJ1-1; perhaps TRBD1 as D (6 bases). CDR1 is SGHVS, CDR2 FQNEAQ, per germline. Trimming left V 6 bases short and J 1 base short, with 15 bases between. The CDR3 covers 15 residues. The CDR3 region is CASSRGGAQNTEAFF. CDR3 nucleotide sequence: TGTGCCAGCAGTAGGGGGGGGGCACAGAACACTGAAGCTTTCTTT.

This clonotype was seen a handful of times. The chain links TRBV5-4 to TRBJ2-1; D is unclear. There are 15 residues in the CDR3. V dropped 4 bases and J dropped 8 bases, with 19 bases sitting between them. The germline gives CDR1 SGHNT, CDR2 YYREEE (reference sequence). CDR3 amino acids: CASSLDPRTSDEQFF. CDR3 coding DNA: TGTGCCAGCAGCCTCGACCCCCGGACGAGCGATGAGCAGTTCTTC.